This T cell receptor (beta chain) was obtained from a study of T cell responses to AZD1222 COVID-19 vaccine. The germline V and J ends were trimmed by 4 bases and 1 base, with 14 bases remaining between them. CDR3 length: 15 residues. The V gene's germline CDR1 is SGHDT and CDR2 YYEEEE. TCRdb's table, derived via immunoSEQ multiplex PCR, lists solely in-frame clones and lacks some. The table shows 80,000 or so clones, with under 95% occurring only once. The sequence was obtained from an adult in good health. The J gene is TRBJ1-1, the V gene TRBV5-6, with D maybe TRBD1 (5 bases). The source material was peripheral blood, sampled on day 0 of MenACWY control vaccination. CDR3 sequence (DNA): TGTGCCAGCAGCCCTCCGGGGCCGGCGAACACTGAAGCTTTCTTT. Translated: CASSPPGPANTEAFF.